What follows are 13 T cell receptor beta chains derived from one specimen sequenced in a study of blood T cell repertoires in COVID-19. The assay was immunoSEQ multiplex PCR, and TCRdb's table has in-frame clones only and misses some. Of roughly 400,000 clones detected, around 91% appear once; the ten largest clones hold roughly 1.1%. The specimen was PBMCs or T cells enriched from blood (not recorded which). These receptors came from a man aged 25-45 years who had recovered from COVID-19.

V gene TRBV10-3 combines with J gene TRBJ2-2; 9 nucleotides align to TRBD1. CDR1 and CDR2 from the germline V gene are ENHRY and SYGVKD. The CDR3 is made up of 15 amino acids. The J segment lost 3 bases and the V segment lost 4 bases, leaving 3 bases of the junction unmatched. The CDR3 bases are TGTGCCATCAGTGCGGGACAGGGTGACACCGGGGAGCTGTTTTTT. It codes for CAISAGQGDTGELFF.

The chain recombines TRBV30 with TRBJ2-7, with 8 nucleotides matching TRBD2. Losses at the gene ends were 2 bases for V and 4 bases for J; bases not matched to a gene: 7. CDR1 is GTSNPN and CDR2 is SVGIG in the germline V gene (reference sequence). The CDR3 is 14 amino acids. The CDR3 reads CAWSRGGAIYEQYF. The CDR3 DNA is TGTGCCTGGAGTCGGGGGGGCGCTATATACGAGCAGTACTTC.

This clone showed up many times. The sample contains more than one DNA sequence encoding this CDR3. The V and J genes are TRBV7-2 and TRBJ2-1; 10 bases fit TRBD2. V was pared by 4 bases and J by 5 bases, with 5 bases of the junction left unmatched. Germline CDR1 reads SGHTA; CDR2 reads FQGNSA. The CDR3 length is 15 residues. Here the CDR3 DNA reads TGTGCCAGCAGCTCACTAGCGGGAATCCACAATGAGCAGTTCTTC. Amino acids: CASSSLAGIHNEQFF.

The chain combines TRBV12-3 or TRBV12-4 with TRBJ1-5; D is possibly TRBD1 (5 bases). CDR3 length: 12 amino acids. Trimming took off 6 bases at V and 9 bases at J, with 12 bases between the two ends. This CDR3 is CASRTPGGPQHF. In DNA, the CDR3 is TGTGCCAGCAGAACACCCGGGGGGCCCCAGCATTTT.

The chain uses TRBV25-1 and TRBJ1-6, with TRBD1 identical over 8 bases. Germline CDR1 reads MGHDK; CDR2 reads SYGVNS. J gave up 10 bases and V 1 base, and 6 bases lay outside the gene matches. CDR3 size: 15 residues. CDR3 residues: CASSEFYRGDSPLHF. The CDR3 coding sequence is TGTGCCAGCAGTGAATTTTACAGGGGGGACTCACCCCTCCACTTT.

The chain employs TRBV4-2 and TRBJ2-7, with 10 bases matching TRBD2. There are 16 residues in the CDR3. Germline CDR1 and CDR2: LGHNA and YNFKEQ. J was trimmed by 0 bases and V by 1 base; bases with no gene match: 3. The CDR3 protein is CASSQGLAGYSYEQYF. As DNA, the CDR3 is TGTGCCAGCAGCCAAGGACTAGCGGGTTACTCCTACGAGCAGTACTTC.

This chain connects TRBV7-9 to TRBJ2-7; D is perhaps TRBD1 (5 bases). Germline CDR1 SEHNR, CDR2 FQNEAQ (reference sequence). The CDR3 totals 14 residues. Trimming shortened V by 5 bases and J by 1 base, and 12 bases separated the two germline ends. CDR3 DNA sequence: TGTGCCAGCAGCCCCCAGACAGAGTCCTACGAGCAGTACTTC. Protein sequence: CASSPQTESYEQYF.

This clone was picked up one time. This chain joins TRBV10-2 and TRBJ1-6; possibly TRBD1 for D (6 bases). CDR3 size: 15 residues. CDR1 is WSHSY and CDR2 is SAAADI in the germline V gene. With 6 bases removed from V and 0 bases from J, the gap between germline ends came to 9 bases. CDR3 bases: TGCGCCAGCAGGACAGGAAGCTCCTATAATTCACCCCTCCACTTT. This gives the protein CASRTGSSYNSPLHF.

The gene calls are TRBV21-1 and TRBJ2-7; the tabulated D call, TRBD1, remains unverified against the DNA. TRBV21-1 corresponds to a pseudogene. This CDR3 spans 18 amino acids. The CDR3 loop is CASSPEWSRDMESYEQYF. The CDR3 nucleotides read TGTGCCAGCAGCCCTGAATGGAGCAGGGATATGGAATCCTACGAGCAGTACTTC.

The chain recombines TRBV28 with TRBJ1-4; 8 nucleotides match TRBD1. The CDR3 extends over 13 amino acids. Germline V gene data show CDR1 as MDHEN and CDR2 as SYDVKM. Trimming cost V 7 bases and J 8 bases; bases outside gene matches: 6. CDR3 DNA sequence: TGTGCCAGCACCACAGGGGGGCGAGAAAAACTGTTTTTT. It specifies CASTTGGREKLFF. Based on the CDR3 plus reference TRBV28 and TRBJ1-4, the full variable domain is DVKVTQSSRYLVKRTGEKVFLECVQDMDHENMFWYRQDPGLGLRLIYFSYDVKMKEKGDIPEGYSVSREKKERFSLILESASTNQTSMYLCASTTGGREKLFFGSGTQLSVL.

The count of this clone is one. V is TRBV27 and J is TRBJ2-3; perhaps TRBD2 as D (6 bases). Germline V gives CDR1 MNHEY, CDR2 SMNVEV (reference sequence). The germline V and J ends were trimmed by 2 bases and 4 bases, with 13 bases remaining between them. The CDR3 covers 15 residues. The CDR3 coding sequence is TGTGCCAGCAGTTTAACCAAAACGGGGGCAGATACGCAGTATTTT. Its translation: CASSLTKTGADTQYF.

This chain uses TRBV5-6 with TRBJ1-1; 8 nucleotides align to TRBD1. The germline V gene has CDR1 SGHDT and CDR2 YYEEEE. The J segment lost 3 bases and the V segment lost 3 bases, leaving 7 bases of the junction unmatched. The CDR3 runs to 15 residues. The CDR3 nucleotides read TGTGCCAGCAGCTACAGGGGGACGAAGTACACTGAAGCTTTCTTT. Residues: CASSYRGTKYTEAFF. The entire variable domain, with the rest obtained from reference TRBV5-6 and TRBJ1-1, is as follows: DAGVTQSPTHLIKTRGQQVTLRCSPKSGHDTVSWYQQALGQGPQFIFQYYEEEERQRGNFPDRFSGHQFPNYSSELNVNALLLGDSALYLCASSYRGTKYTEAFFGQGTRLTVV.

This clone was observed once. V is TRBV7-9 and J is TRBJ1-1; TRBD1 is a possible D gene (5 bases). The CDR3 contains 14 residues. CDR1 and CDR2 (germline): SEHNR, FQNEAQ (reference sequence). Deletions cut 4 bases from V and 6 bases from J, with 15 bases between. CDR3 nucleotide sequence: TGTGCCAGCAGCTCCTTAGGTGGGGCATCTGAAGCTTTCTTT. As protein: CASSSLGGASEAFF. Together with reference TRBV7-9 and TRBJ1-1, the CDR3 gives the full variable domain: DTGVSQNPRHKITKRGQNVTFRCDPISEHNRLYWYRQTLGQGPEFLTYFQNEAQLEKSRLLSDRFSAERPKGSFSTLEIQRTEQGDSAMYLCASSSLGGASEAFFGQGTRLTVV.